These 21 T cell receptor beta chains originate from one sample sequenced in a study of T cell responses to AZD1222 COVID-19 vaccine. Produced via immunoSEQ multiplex PCR; TCRdb's table is partial and in-frame only. The data hold tens of thousands of clones, with roughly 85% observed a single time. Here the sequenced sample was peripheral blood, taken on day 0 of AZD1222 vaccination. These receptors came from an adult in good health.

V gene TRBV5-6 combines with J gene TRBJ2-1; D uncertain. The ends were cut back, 2 bases at V and 1 base at J, with 7 bases in the middle. This CDR3 contains 14 residues. From germline, CDR1 is SGHDT and CDR2 YYEEEE. In DNA, the CDR3 is TGTGCCAGCAGCTTTAAAGTTTCCTACAATGAGCAGTTCTTC. It codes for CASSFKVSYNEQFF.

The chain links TRBV12-3 or TRBV12-4 to TRBJ1-4, with D possibly matching TRBD1 (5 bases). This CDR3 is 12 amino acids long. The V end lost 8 bases, the J end lost 7 bases, and 11 bases lay between the germline ends. CDR3: CASGPGGEKLFF. The CDR3 bases are TGTGCCAGCGGACCCGGGGGTGAAAAACTGTTTTTT.

In this sample, this clone turned up once. This chain uses TRBV2 with TRBJ1-6, with a possible D match to TRBD1 (5 bases). From germline, CDR1 is SNHLY and CDR2 FYNNEI. CDR3 length: 13 residues. V was trimmed by 0 bases and J by 13 bases, leaving 10 bases between them. Written as DNA, the CDR3 is TGTGCCAGCAGTGAAGCGCTGGGGACCCCCCTCCACTTT. Its translation: CASSEALGTPLHF.

The rearrangement links TRBV5-4 to TRBJ2-1; 10 bases map to TRBD1. The CDR3 is 14 residues long. J was trimmed by 3 bases and V by 9 bases; bases with no gene match: 6. Per germline, CDR1 SGHNT and CDR2 YYREEE (reference sequence). This CDR3 is CATPGTGDYNEQFF. CDR3 nucleotides: TGTGCCACACCCGGGACAGGGGACTACAATGAGCAGTTCTTC.

The count of this clone is one. The V gene is TRBV6-5, the J gene TRBJ1-2; possible D gene TRBD1, 5 bases. The germline V gene encodes CDR1 MNHEY and CDR2 SVGAGI. The CDR3 covers 13 residues. Trimming removed 6 bases from V and 6 bases from J, with 14 bases in between. The CDR3 nucleotides are TGTGCCAGCAGCGAGGACAAGGCTGATGGCTACACCTTC. Protein sequence: CASSEDKADGYTF.

This clone was recorded once. The chain joins TRBV15 to TRBJ1-2, with 8 bases aligning to TRBD1. J lost 2 bases, V lost 3 bases, and 5 bases had no gene match. Germline V gene data show CDR1 as LNHNV and CDR2 as YYDKDF (reference sequence). CDR3 length: 15 residues. In DNA, the CDR3 is TGTGCCACCAGCAGGGGACAGGACATGAACTATGGCTACACCTTC. Translating gives CATSRGQDMNYGYTF. Full variable domain (remainder filled in from reference TRBV15 and TRBJ1-2): DAMVIQNPRYQVTQFGKPVTLSCSQTLNHNVMYWYQQKSSQAPKLLFHYYDKDFNNEADTPDNFQSRRPNTSFCFLDIRSPGLGDTAMYLCATSRGQDMNYGYTFGSGTRLTVV.

V and J are TRBV21-1 and TRBJ1-4; the table assigns TRBD1, which was not confirmed against the DNA. TRBV21-1 is a pseudogene locus. The CDR3 is 16 residues long. The CDR3 DNA is TGTGCCAGCAGCAAAGAGCGGATCCAGGGGGAAGAAAAACTGTTTTTT. It is translated as CASSKERIQGEEKLFF.

V and J are TRBV19 and TRBJ2-1; maybe TRBD2 (6 bases). The CDR3 extends over 15 amino acids. Trimming stripped 8 bases from V and 3 bases from J, with 17 bases between. Per the germline V gene, CDR1 is LNHDA and CDR2 is SQIVND (reference sequence). CDR3 DNA sequence: TGTGCCAGTGCTCAGGGACTGCGAATCTACAATGAGCAGTTCTTC. It encodes CASAQGLRIYNEQFF.

V usage is TRBV27 and J usage is TRBJ2-7; 14 nucleotides agree with TRBD2. Germline trimming cut 5 bases from V and 4 bases from J; bases unmatched to any gene: 10. Germline V gene sequence: CDR1 MNHEY, CDR2 SMNVEV (reference sequence). The CDR3 contains 17 residues. The CDR3 DNA follows: TGTGCCAGCAGTCCGTGGACTAGCGGGGGGTACAATTACGAGCAGTACTTC. Its protein product is CASSPWTSGGYNYEQYF.

The chain couples TRBV4-2 to TRBJ1-5; D not certain. The CDR3 has 15 amino acids. Between the trimmed V and J ends, which lost 0 bases and 6 bases, there was a span of 12 bases. Germline values: CDR1 LGHNA, CDR2 YNFKEQ. The CDR3, as DNA: TGTGCCAGCAGCCAAGAGATGGGGAAGTTTCAGCCCCAGCATTTT. Translation: CASSQEMGKFQPQHF.

The chain uses TRBV7-2 and TRBJ1-5; perhaps TRBD1 as D (5 bases). There are 15 residues in the CDR3. V lost 5 bases and J 4 bases, leaving 15 bases between the germline ends. Germline V lookup: CDR1 SGHTA, CDR2 FQGNSA. The DNA for the CDR3 is TGTGCCAGCAGCCTCGAATCGGGGGGAAATCAGCCCCAGCATTTT. It yields the protein CASSLESGGNQPQHF.

The chain employs TRBV28 and TRBJ1-2, with 8 bases lining up with TRBD1. Per the germline V gene, CDR1 is MDHEN and CDR2 is SYDVKM. The CDR3 sequence is 14 residues long. V lost 4 bases, J lost 4 bases, and 5 bases stayed unmatched. CDR3 sequence reads: CASSSTGTGYGYTF. The CDR3 DNA sequence: TGTGCCAGCAGTTCAACAGGGACAGGCTATGGCTACACCTTC.

The rearrangement links TRBV9 to TRBJ1-1; no clear D gene. The CDR3 is made up of 15 amino acids. CDR1 SGDLS and CDR2 YYNGEE come from the germline V gene. Trimming left V 0 bases short and J 1 base short, with 10 bases between. CDR3 coding DNA: TGTGCCAGCAGCGTAGGGTTCAGGAGGAACACTGAAGCTTTCTTT. Translating it yields CASSVGFRRNTEAFF.

This chain's CDR3 is CASSPGRANSPLHF. For the CDR3, the DNA is TGTGCCAGCAGCCCCGGACGGGCTAATTCACCCCTCCACTTT. The chain links TRBV2 to TRBJ1-6; D remains unclear. Germline V CDR1 and CDR2: SNHLY, FYNNEI. The CDR3 spans 14 residues. V gave up 6 bases and J gave up 6 bases, with 12 bases separating them.

For the CDR3, the DNA is TGTGCCAGCAGCCACCGGGACTTGGCCACAGATACGCAGTATTTT. This encodes CASSHRDLATDTQYF. V and J are TRBV7-6 and TRBJ2-3, with D perhaps matching TRBD2 (6 bases). Trimming stripped 5 bases from V and 2 bases from J, with 14 bases between. The CDR3 runs to 15 residues. Germline values: CDR1 SGHVS, CDR2 FNYEAQ. The full variable domain, with the rest looked up from reference TRBV7-6 and TRBJ2-3, is GAGVSQSPRYKVTKRGQDVALRCDPISGHVSLYWYRQALGQGPEFLTYFNYEAQQDKSGLPNDRFSAERPEGSISTLTIQRTEQRDSAMYRCASSHRDLATDTQYFGPGTRLTVL.

The J gene is TRBJ1-6, the V gene TRBV12-3 or TRBV12-4; D is uncertain. The CDR3 sequence is 13 residues long. V was trimmed by 5 bases and J by 5 bases, leaving 7 bases between them. DNA for the CDR3: TGTGCCAGCAGTCTTCCGAATAATTCACCCCTCCACTTT. Its protein is CASSLPNNSPLHF.

This clone was recorded only once. This chain connects TRBV7-3 to TRBJ2-6; D gene unclear. V shed 5 bases and J shed 4 bases, with 9 bases lying between them. The CDR3 length is 14 residues. Germline loops: CDR1 SGHTA, CDR2 FQGTGA. CDR3 DNA sequence: TGTGCCAGCAGCCCCTTTTGGGGGGCCAACGTCCTGACTTTC. This translates into CASSPFWGANVLTF.

CDR3 DNA: TGTGCCAGCAGTTTGGACAGGGGCGAAACTGAAGCTTTCTTT. Its translation: CASSLDRGETEAFF. The chain joins TRBV6-6 to TRBJ1-1, with 9 bases fitting TRBD1. CDR1 is MNHNY, CDR2 SVGAGI, per germline (reference sequence). Trimming removed 4 bases from V and 5 bases from J; junction bases left unmatched: 5. The CDR3 has 14 residues.

This rearrangement joins TRBV18 to TRBJ2-7, with D unresolved. From germline, CDR1 is KGHSH and CDR2 LQKENI. The CDR3 totals 13 residues. Trimming took off 3 bases at V and 3 bases at J, with 9 bases between the two ends. CDR3 protein: CASSPAVNYEQYF. As DNA, the CDR3 is TGTGCCAGCTCACCTGCGGTCAACTACGAGCAGTACTTC.

The J gene is TRBJ2-6, the V gene TRBV29-1; D unclear. Germline V lookup: CDR1 SQVTM, CDR2 ANQGSEA. Trimming shortened V by 6 bases and J by 4 bases, and 7 bases separated the two germline ends. The CDR3 covers 12 residues. CDR3 sequence reads: CSVARGANVLTF. DNA of the CDR3: TGCAGCGTGGCCCGGGGGGCCAACGTCCTGACTTTC.

The chain employs TRBV6-5 and TRBJ1-2; D is ambiguous. The CDR3 consists of 15 residues. Trimming pared 2 bases from V and 0 bases from J, leaving 10 bases between. Germline values: CDR1 MNHEY, CDR2 SVGAGI. The CDR3 spells CASSYGVPSNYGYTF. The CDR3 DNA follows: TGTGCCAGCAGTTACGGAGTCCCTTCTAACTATGGCTACACCTTC.